Listed below are T cell receptor beta chains from one sample, sequenced in a study of siplizumab effects on memory and regulatory T cells. Sequenced by immunoSEQ multiplex PCR; TCRdb stores in-frame clones only, minus some. The sample lists about 87,000 clones; approximately 88% were seen once. Sequencing was done on a sample of Tregs sorted from blood. The source of these receptors is a human donor in good health. The CDR3 runs from the conserved cysteine through the conserved F or W. Each record gives: CDR3 DNA, CDR3 protein, J gene, clone size, D gene, V gene. D genes are given only for firm matches. Size is stated for part of the rows, as once, few or many counts, or as a class when the clone is expanded.

TGTGCCTCAACATACAGGGGGTTGGATTCACCCCTCCACTTT CASTYRGLDSPLHF TRBJ1-6 . TRBD1 TRBV30
TGTGCCAGCAGCTTAGGACCGGACGGAACCTACGAGCAGTACTTC CASSLGPDGTYEQYF TRBJ2-7 . . TRBV7-6
TGTGCCAGCAGCTTCGGTAGGATAGCGGGGGATATAGATGAGCAGTTCTTC CASSFGRIAGDIDEQFF TRBJ2-1 . TRBD2 TRBV5-6
TGTGCCAGCAGCGCCTATCCAAACACCGGGGAGCTGTTTTTT CASSAYPNTGELFF TRBJ2-2 . . TRBV9
TGTGCCACCAGCAGAGGATCGGACAGGGGGATATACATTCAGTACTTC CATSRGSDRGIYIQYF TRBJ2-4 . TRBD1 TRBV15
TGTGCCAGCAGCCTGACCCAGGGTGAACAGTACTTC CASSLTQGEQYF TRBJ2-7 . . TRBV7-3
TGTGCCAGCAGCTTGCCTGCCCATTCGAACACCGGGGAGCTGTTTTTT CASSLPAHSNTGELFF TRBJ2-2 . . TRBV5-4
TGTGCCAGCAGTTACCATGGGAGTGTTAACTATGGCTACACCTTC CASSYHGSVNYGYTF TRBJ1-2 . . TRBV6-5
TGCGCCAGCAGCCGGTCCGCTTTGGGGGTTGGCCAAGAGACCCAGTACTTC CASSRSALGVGQETQYF TRBJ2-5 few . TRBV4-1
TGTGCCAGCAAAGACGGGGTTACGGAAAAACTGTTTTTT CASKDGVTEKLFF TRBJ1-4 . . TRBV6-7
TGCGCCAGCAGCCTCAGCCAGACAGGGAGGGTGTCTTCACCCCTCCACTTT CASSLSQTGRVSSPLHF TRBJ1-6 few TRBD1 TRBV5-1
TGCGCCAGCAGCTTAGCAGCGGGGGCCGCCTACAATGAGCAGTTCTTC CASSLAAGAAYNEQFF TRBJ2-1 . TRBD2 TRBV5-1
TGTGCCAGCGGGGCTGGGCGGGGAAGCAATGAGCAGTTCTTC CASGAGRGSNEQFF TRBJ2-1 . . TRBV11-1
TGTGCCAGCAGCCCCGGACTAGCTTACCACGAGCAGTACTTC CASSPGLAYHEQYF TRBJ2-7 . TRBD2 TRBV11-3
TGTGCCAGTAGATCCAGGGGGAGAACTGAAGCTTTCTTT CASRSRGRTEAFF TRBJ1-1 . TRBD1 TRBV19
TGTGCCAGCAGCACTACGGGACAGGGAGAAAGTGGGGATGGCTACACCTTC CASSTTGQGESGDGYTF TRBJ1-2 . TRBD1 TRBV5-4